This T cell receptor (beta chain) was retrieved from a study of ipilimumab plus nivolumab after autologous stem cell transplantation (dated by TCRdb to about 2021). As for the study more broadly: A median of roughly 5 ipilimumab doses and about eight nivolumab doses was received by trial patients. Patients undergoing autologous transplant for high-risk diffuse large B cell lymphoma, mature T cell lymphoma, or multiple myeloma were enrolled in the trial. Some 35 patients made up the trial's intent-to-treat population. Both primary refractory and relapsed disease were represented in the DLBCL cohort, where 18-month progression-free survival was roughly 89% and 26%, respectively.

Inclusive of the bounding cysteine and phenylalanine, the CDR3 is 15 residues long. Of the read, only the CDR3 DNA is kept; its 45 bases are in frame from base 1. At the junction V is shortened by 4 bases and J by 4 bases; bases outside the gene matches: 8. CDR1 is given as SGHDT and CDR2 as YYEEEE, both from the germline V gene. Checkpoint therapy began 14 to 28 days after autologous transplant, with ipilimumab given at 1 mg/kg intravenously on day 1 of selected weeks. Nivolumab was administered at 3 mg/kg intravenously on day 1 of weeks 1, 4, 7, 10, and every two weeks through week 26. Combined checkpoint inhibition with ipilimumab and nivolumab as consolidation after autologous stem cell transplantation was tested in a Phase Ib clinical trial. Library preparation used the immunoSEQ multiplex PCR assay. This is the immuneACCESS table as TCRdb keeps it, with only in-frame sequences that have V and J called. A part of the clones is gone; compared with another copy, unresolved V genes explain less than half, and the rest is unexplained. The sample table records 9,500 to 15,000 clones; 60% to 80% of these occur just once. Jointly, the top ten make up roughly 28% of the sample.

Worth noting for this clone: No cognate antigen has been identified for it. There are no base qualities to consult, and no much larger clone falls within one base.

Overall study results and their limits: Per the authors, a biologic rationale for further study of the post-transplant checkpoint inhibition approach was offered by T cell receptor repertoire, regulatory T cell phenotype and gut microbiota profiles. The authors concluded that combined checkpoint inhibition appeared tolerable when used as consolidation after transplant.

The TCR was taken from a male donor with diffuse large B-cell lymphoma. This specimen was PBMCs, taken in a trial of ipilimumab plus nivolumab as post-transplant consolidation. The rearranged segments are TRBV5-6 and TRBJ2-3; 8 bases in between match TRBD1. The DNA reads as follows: TGTGCCAGCAGCATAGTCCAGGGGGCGGCAGATACGCAGTATTTT. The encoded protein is CASSIVQGAADTQYF.